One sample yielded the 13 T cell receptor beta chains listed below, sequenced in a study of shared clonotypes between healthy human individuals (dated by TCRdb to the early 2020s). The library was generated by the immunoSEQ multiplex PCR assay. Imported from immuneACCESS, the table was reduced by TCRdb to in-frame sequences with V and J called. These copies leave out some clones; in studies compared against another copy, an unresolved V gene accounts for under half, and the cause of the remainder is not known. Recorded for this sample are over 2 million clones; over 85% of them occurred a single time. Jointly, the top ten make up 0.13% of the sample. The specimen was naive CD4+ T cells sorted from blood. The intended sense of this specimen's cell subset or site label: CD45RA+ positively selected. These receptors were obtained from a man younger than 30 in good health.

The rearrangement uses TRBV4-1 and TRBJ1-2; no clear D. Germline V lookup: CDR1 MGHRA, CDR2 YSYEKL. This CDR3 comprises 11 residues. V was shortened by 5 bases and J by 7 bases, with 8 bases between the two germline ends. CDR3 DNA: TGCGCCAGCAGCTCCCGGGGTGGCTACACCTTC. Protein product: CASSSRGGYTF.

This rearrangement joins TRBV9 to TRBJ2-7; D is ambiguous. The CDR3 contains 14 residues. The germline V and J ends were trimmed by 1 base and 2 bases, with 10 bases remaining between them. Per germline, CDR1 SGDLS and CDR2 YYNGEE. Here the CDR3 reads CASSVPGRTYEQYF. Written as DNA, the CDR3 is TGTGCCAGCAGCGTACCCGGTAGAACCTACGAGCAGTACTTC.

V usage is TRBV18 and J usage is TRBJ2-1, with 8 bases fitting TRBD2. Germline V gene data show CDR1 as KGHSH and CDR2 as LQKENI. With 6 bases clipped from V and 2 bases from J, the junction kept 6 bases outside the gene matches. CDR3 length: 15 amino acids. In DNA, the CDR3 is TGTGCCAGCTCGTCCAGGCGGGAGGCCTACAATGAGCAGTTCTTC. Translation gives CASSSRREAYNEQFF.

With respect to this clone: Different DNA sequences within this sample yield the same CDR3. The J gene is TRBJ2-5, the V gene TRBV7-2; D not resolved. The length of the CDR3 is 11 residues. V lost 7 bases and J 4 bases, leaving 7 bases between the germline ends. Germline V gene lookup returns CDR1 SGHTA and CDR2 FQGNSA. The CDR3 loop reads CASTRGETQYF. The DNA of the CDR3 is TGTGCCAGCACGCGAGGAGAGACCCAGTACTTC.

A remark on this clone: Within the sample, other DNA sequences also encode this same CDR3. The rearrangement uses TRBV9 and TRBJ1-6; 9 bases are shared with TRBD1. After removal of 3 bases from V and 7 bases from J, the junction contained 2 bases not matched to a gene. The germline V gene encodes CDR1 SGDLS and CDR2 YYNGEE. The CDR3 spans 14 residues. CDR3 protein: CASSGGQGNSPLHF. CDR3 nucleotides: TGTGCCAGCAGCGGCGGACAGGGGAATTCACCCCTCCACTTT.

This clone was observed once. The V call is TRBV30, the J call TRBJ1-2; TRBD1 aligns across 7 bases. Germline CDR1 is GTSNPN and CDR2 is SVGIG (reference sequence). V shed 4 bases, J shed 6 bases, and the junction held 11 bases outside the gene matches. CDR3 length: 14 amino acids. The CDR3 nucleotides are TGTGCCTGGATAAGTTTTAAGGGGGCTCATGGCTACACCTTC. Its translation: CAWISFKGAHGYTF.

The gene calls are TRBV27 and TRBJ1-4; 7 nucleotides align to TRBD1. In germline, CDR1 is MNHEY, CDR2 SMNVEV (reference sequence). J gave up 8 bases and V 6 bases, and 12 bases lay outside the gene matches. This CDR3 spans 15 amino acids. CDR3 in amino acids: CASRRTGAYDEKLFF. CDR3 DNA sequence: TGTGCCAGCAGGCGTACAGGGGCTTATGACGAAAAACTGTTTTTT. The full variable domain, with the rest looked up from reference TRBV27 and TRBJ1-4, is EAQVTQNPRYLITVTGKKLTVTCSQNMNHEYMSWYRQDPGLGLRQIYYSMNVEVTDKGDVPEGYKVSRKEKRNFPLILESPSPNQTSLYFCASRRTGAYDEKLFFGSGTQLSVL.

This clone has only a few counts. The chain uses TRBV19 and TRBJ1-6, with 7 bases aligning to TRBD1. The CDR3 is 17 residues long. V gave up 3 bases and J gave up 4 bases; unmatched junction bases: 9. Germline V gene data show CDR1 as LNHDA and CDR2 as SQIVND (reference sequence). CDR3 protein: CASSITIKQGYNSPLHF. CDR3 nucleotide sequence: TGTGCCAGTAGTATCACCATCAAACAGGGGTATAATTCACCCCTCCACTTT. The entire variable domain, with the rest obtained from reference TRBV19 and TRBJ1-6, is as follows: DGGITQSPKYLFRKEGQNVTLSCEQNLNHDAMYWYRQDPGQGLRLIYYSQIVNDFQKGDIAEGYSVSREKKESFPLTVTSAQKNPTAFYLCASSITIKQGYNSPLHFGNGTRLTVT.

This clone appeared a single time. The CDR3 bases are TGTGCCAGCAGTTTCACGGGGCCCTATGGCTACACCTTC. Amino acids: CASSFTGPYGYTF. This chain connects TRBV27 to TRBJ1-2; D may be TRBD1 (5 bases). Germline V gene data show CDR1 as MNHEY and CDR2 as SMNVEV (reference sequence). This CDR3 has 13 amino acids. V shed 3 bases and J shed 4 bases, with 9 bases lying between them.

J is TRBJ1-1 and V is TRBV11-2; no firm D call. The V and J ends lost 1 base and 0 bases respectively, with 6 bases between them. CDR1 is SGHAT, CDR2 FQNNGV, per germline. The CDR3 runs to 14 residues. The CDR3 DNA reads TGTGCCAGCAGCTTAGCCCTTATGAACACTGAAGCTTTCTTT. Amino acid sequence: CASSLALMNTEAFF.

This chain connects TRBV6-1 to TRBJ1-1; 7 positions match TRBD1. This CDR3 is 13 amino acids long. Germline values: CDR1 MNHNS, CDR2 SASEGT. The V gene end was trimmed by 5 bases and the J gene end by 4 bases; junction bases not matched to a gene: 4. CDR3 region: CASSRQGTTEAFF. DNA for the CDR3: TGTGCCAGCAGTAGACAGGGAACCACTGAAGCTTTCTTT.

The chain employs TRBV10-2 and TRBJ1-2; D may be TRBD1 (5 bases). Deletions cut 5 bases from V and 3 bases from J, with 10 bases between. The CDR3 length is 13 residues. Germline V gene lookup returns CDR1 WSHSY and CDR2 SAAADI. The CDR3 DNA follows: TGCGCCAGCAGTTCCGACAGCTACTATGGCTACACCTTC. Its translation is CASSSDSYYGYTF.

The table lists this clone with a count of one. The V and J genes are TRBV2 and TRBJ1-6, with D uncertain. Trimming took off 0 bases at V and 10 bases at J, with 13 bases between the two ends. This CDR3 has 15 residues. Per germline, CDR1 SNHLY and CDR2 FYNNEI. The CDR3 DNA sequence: TGTGCCAGCAGTGAAGCGGTAGTCTCAACGTCACCCCTCCACTTT. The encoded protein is CASSEAVVSTSPLHF.